This TCR beta chain was documented in a study of blood T cell repertoires in COVID-19. Study overall: Collection of acute and convalescent COVID-19 samples took place in the United States, Italy and Spain. The cDNA or gDNA used as material had been derived from T cells, B-cell-depleted T cells, or PBMCs.

In the original analysis: Reference gene primer amplification gave estimated nucleated cell counts. Data came from immunoSEQ multiplex PCR; TCRdb stores just in-frame clones and leaves some out. V, J and clone size reflect that table, while D and trimming were determined from the DNA. The table has roughly 88,000 clones, 90% to 95% seen once. CDR1 is MNHNS and CDR2 is SASEGT in the germline V gene. Trimming took off 3 bases at V and 8 bases at J, with 13 bases between the two ends. The CDR3 is 14 residues long. V gene TRBV6-1 combines with J gene TRBJ1-4, with D possibly being TRBD1 (6 bases). This sequence originates from a woman aged 45-65 years in a cohort sampled during active COVID-19. The sequencing input was peripheral blood. The CDR3 bases are TGTGCCAGCAGTGACCCGGGGAGGGGGGAAAAACTGTTTTTT. Protein sequence: CASSDPGRGEKLFF.